This T cell receptor beta chain was identified in a study of identical twins. Via MiXCR, TCRdb re-called the 5' RACE reads, giving one row per CDR3 protein. The sample records 400,000 to 500,000 distinct CDR3 sequences, under 20% being singletons. This clonotype was seen repeatedly, ten times or more. The CDR3 covers 13 residues. The V and J ends lost 3 bases and 3 bases respectively, with 6 bases between them. Germline CDR1 is ENHRY and CDR2 is SYGVKD. The rearrangement uses TRBV10-3 and TRBJ2-1; perhaps TRBD2 as D (5 bases). This clonotype was obtained from a man aged 45-60 years in good health. Source material: naive T cells sorted from blood. CDR3 sequence (DNA): TGTGCCATCAGTGATCGGGACTACAATGAGCAGTTCTTC. Protein sequence: CAISDRDYNEQFF.